The clone carrying this T cell receptor beta chain was counted ten times or more. These data are taken from a study of human T cells and chemical hapten exposure. Study overall: The upper back received 0.01% DPC by patch testing, with results read at 6 days.

This CDR3 contains 16 residues. V was trimmed by 5 bases and J by 0 bases, leaving 13 bases between them. Germline CDR1 is SEHNR and CDR2 is FQNEAQ (reference sequence). Sample time point: patch test 2, 6 weeks after DPC sensitization. Treatment noted: therapeutic diphenylcyclopropenone sensitization with weekly scalp DPC. Unfractionated whole blood was the source from which total RNA was extracted. Individual cDNA molecules had unique molecular identifiers attached to them by the library. TCRdb re-analysed the RACE reads in MiXCR, keeping a single row per CDR3 protein. The data hold 84,000 or so distinct CDR3 sequences, with about 10% observed a single time.

The genes are TRBV7-9 and TRBJ1-4; D ambiguous. The sample here was whole blood, taken in connection with sensitization to the hapten diphenylcyclopropenone (DPC). The receptor was isolated from a woman in her twenties or thirties with alopecia areata. Some clones in this sample may be carry-over from other donors' samples. The CDR3 DNA reads as TGTGCCAGCAGCCCCTTGCTGGACGCAACTAATGAAAAACTGTTTTTT. Amino acid sequence: CASSPLLDATNEKLFF.